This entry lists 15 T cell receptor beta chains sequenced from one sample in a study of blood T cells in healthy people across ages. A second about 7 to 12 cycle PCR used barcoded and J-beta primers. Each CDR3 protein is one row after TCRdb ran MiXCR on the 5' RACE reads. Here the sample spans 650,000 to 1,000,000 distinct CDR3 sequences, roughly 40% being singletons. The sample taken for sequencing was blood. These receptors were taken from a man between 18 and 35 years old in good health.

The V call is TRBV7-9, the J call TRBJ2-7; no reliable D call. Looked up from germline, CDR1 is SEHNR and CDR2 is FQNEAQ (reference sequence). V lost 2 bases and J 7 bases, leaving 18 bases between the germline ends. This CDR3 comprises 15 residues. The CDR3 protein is CASSLPLGSYNEQYF. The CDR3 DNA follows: TGTGCCAGCAGCTTACCCTTGGGCTCCTACAATGAGCAGTACTTC.

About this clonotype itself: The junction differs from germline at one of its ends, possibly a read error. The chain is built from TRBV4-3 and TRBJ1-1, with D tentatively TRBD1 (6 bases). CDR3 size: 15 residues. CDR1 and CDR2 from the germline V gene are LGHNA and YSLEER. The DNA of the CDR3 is TGCACCAGCAGCCAAGATCGAGGGGGTAGCACTGAAGCTTTCTTT. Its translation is CTSSQDRGGSTEAFF.

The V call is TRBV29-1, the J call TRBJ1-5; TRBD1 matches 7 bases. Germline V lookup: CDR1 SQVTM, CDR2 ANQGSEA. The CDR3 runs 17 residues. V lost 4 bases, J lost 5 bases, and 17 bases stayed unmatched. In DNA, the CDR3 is TGCAGCGTTGCCAGGGGGGGAACGGTCACCGTCCATCAGCCCCAGCATTTT. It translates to CSVARGGTVTVHQPQHF.

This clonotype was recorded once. In nucleotides, the CDR3 is TGTGCCAGCACCCGGCTTAGGAGCGGGGACACCGGGGAGCTGTTTTTT. This sequence encodes CASTRLRSGDTGELFF. The chain uses TRBV6-6 and TRBJ2-2; TRBD2 aligns across 7 bases. The CDR3 loop spans 16 amino acids. The trim removed 7 bases at V and 3 bases at J, leaving 11 bases unmatched. In germline, CDR1 is MNHNY, CDR2 SVGAGI (reference sequence).

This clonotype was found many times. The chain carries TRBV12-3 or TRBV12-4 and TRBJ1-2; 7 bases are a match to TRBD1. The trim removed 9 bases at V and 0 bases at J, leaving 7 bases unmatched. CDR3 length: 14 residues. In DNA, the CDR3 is TGTGCCAGTTCCGCAGGGGGAGCTAACTATGGCTACACCTTC. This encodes CASSAGGANYGYTF.

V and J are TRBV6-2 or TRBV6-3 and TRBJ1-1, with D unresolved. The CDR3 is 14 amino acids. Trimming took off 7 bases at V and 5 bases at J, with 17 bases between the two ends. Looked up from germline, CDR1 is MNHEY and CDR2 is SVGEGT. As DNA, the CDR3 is TGTGCCAGCACCTTCCCCGGGCGGCGGACTGAAGCTTTCTTT. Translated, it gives CASTFPGRRTEAFF.

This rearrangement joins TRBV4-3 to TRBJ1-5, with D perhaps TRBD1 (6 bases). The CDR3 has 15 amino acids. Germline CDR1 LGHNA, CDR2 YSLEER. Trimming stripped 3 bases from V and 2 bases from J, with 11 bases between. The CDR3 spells CASSHEPGGNQPQHF. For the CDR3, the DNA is TGCGCCAGCAGCCATGAACCAGGGGGCAATCAGCCCCAGCATTTT.

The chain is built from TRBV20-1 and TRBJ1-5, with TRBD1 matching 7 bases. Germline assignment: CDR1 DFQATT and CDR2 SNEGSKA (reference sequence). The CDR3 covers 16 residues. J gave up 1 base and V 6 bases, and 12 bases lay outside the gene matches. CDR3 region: CSAQTGLRGSNQPQHF. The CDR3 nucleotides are TGCAGTGCGCAGACAGGGTTACGGGGAAGCAATCAGCCCCAGCATTTT.

CDR3 in amino acids: CASSRLAGVKGETQYF. CDR3 sequence (DNA): TGTGCCAGCAGTAGACTAGCGGGAGTGAAGGGAGAGACCCAGTACTTC. The chain carries TRBV28 and TRBJ2-5, with 12 bases that match TRBD2. The trim removed 5 bases at V and 4 bases at J, leaving 8 bases unmatched. Germline CDR1 and CDR2: MDHEN and SYDVKM. This CDR3 comprises 16 residues.

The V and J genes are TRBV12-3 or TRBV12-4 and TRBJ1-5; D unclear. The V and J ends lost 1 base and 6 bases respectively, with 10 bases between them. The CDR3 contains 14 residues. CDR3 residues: CASSLGPSVQPQHF. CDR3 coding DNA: TGTGCCAGCAGTTTAGGCCCCTCGGTTCAGCCCCAGCATTTT.

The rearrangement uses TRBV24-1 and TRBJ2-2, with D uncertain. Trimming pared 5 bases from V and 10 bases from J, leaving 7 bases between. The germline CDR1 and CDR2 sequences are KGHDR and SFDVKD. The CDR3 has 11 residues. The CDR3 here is CATSGDEELFF. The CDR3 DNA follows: TGTGCCACCAGTGGCGACGAGGAGCTGTTTTTT.

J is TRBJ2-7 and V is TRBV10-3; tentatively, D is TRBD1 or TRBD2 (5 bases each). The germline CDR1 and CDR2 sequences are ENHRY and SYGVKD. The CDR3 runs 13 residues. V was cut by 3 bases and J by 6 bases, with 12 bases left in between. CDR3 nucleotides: TGTGCCATCAGTGACAAGGGACCATTCGAGCAGTACTTC. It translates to CAISDKGPFEQYF.

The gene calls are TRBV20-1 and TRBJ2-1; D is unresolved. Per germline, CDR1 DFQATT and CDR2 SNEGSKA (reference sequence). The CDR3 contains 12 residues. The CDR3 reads CRVARPDNEQFF. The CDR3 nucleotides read TGCAGGGTCGCGAGGCCCGACAATGAGCAGTTCTTC.

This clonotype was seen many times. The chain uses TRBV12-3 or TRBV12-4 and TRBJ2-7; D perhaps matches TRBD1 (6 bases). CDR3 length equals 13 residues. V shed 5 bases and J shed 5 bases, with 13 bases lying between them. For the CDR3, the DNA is TGTGCCAGCAGTGGGACATTCAACAACGAGCAGTACTTC. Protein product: CASSGTFNNEQYF.

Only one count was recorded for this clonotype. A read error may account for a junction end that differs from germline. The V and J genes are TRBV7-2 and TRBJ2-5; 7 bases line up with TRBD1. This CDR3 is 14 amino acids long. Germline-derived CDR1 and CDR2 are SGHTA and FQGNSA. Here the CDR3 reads CAGSLEGGLNEQYF. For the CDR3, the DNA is TGTGCCGGCAGCTTAGAAGGGGGCTTAAATGAGCAGTACTTC. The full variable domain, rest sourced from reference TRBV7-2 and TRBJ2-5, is GAGVSQSPSNKVTEKGKDVELRCDPISGHTALYWYRQSLGQGLEFLIYFQGNSAPDKSGLPSDRFSAERTGGSVSTLTIQRTQQEDSAVYLCAGSLEGGLNEQYFGPGTRLLVL.